This TCR beta chain is from a study of T-cell memory formation after mild COVID-19. The 5'RACE method, run with constant-segment primers, produced TCR alpha and TCR beta cDNA libraries (carrying sample barcodes and UMIs). One entry per CDR3 protein, called by TCRdb with MiXCR from the 5' RACE reads. The sample comprises some 440,000 distinct CDR3 sequences, around a quarter of which are singletons, and under 15% rests with the top ten. This CDR3 has 16 amino acids. Germline V gene lookup returns CDR1 SGHRS and CDR2 YFSETQ. The V gene end was trimmed by 0 bases and the J gene end by 0 bases; junction bases not matched to a gene: 5.

The clonotype comes from an adult woman who had mild COVID-19 (a few samples of this study predate the infection). Cell type and time point are not known. The V gene is TRBV5-1, the J gene TRBJ2-5; 7 nucleotides agree with TRBD2. The sequencing sample was made of PBMCs or a T cell subset sorted from them (not recorded which). The CDR3 sequence is CASSLVGGLYQETQYF. The CDR3 coding sequence is TGCGCCAGCAGCTTGGTTGGGGGACTATACCAAGAGACCCAGTACTTC.